The rows below give T cell receptor beta chains drawn from one sample of a study of Graves' ophthalmopathy and Graves' hyperthyroidism. TCRdb re-called the multiplex PCR reads with MiXCR, one entry per CDR3 protein. Of about 590,000 distinct CDR3 sequences listed, just under 40% were seen once; the top ten hold 3.5% to 4.5%. Specimen: peripheral blood or thyroid tissue (not recorded which). All receptors come from an adult man with Graves' hyperthyroidism. Each CDR3 is given with its conserved first and last residue. The D gene is left open where the match is weak. Rows may omit the clone size; those that give it use once, few, many or a size class.

d_call: TRBD2; clone_size: -; j_call: TRBJ2-6; v_call: TRBV2; cdr3_nt: TGTGCCAGCAGTGAAGCGCGGTTAGCGGGAGCGGCAACCGGGGCCAACGTCCTGACTTTC; cdr3_aa: CASSEARLAGAATGANVLTF
d_call: -; clone_size: many; j_call: TRBJ2-5; v_call: TRBV7-9; cdr3_nt: TGTGCCAGCAGCTTATACAGGCGGGAGACCCAGTACTTC; cdr3_aa: CASSLYRRETQYF
d_call: -; clone_size: -; j_call: TRBJ2-2; v_call: TRBV2; cdr3_nt: TGTGCCAGCAGTTTAAGAGGGTCCCCGTTTGCGAACACCGGGGAGCTGTTTTTT; cdr3_aa: CASSLRGSPFANTGELFF
d_call: -; clone_size: -; j_call: TRBJ2-1; v_call: TRBV29-1; cdr3_nt: TGCAGCGTTGGAGCCACCCAGGGAGAGCAGTTCTTC; cdr3_aa: CSVGATQGEQFF
d_call: TRBD1; clone_size: -; j_call: TRBJ2-1; v_call: TRBV29-1; cdr3_nt: TGCCTTGCGGGAGGGGGACAGGGGGCTAATGAGCAGTTCTTC; cdr3_aa: CLAGGGQGANEQFF
d_call: -; clone_size: many; j_call: TRBJ1-1; v_call: TRBV10-1; cdr3_nt: TGCGCCAGCAGTGGATGGGACACTGAAGCTTTCTTT; cdr3_aa: CASSGWDTEAFF
d_call: -; clone_size: few; j_call: TRBJ1-1; v_call: TRBV5-1; cdr3_nt: TGCGCCAGCAGCGACGGCGGGGAGCCCAATGAAGCTTTCTTT; cdr3_aa: CASSDGGEPNEAFF
d_call: -; clone_size: many; j_call: TRBJ1-2; v_call: TRBV9; cdr3_nt: TGTGCCAGCAACCCGGGCTACACCTTC; cdr3_aa: CASNPGYTF
d_call: -; clone_size: -; j_call: TRBJ2-6; v_call: TRBV15; cdr3_nt: TGTGCCACCAGCCCCCCGACAGATCCTGGGGCCAACGTCCTGACTTTC; cdr3_aa: CATSPPTDPGANVLTF
d_call: TRBD1; clone_size: many; j_call: TRBJ1-1; v_call: TRBV2; cdr3_nt: TGTGCCACCGGACAGGGGAACACTGAAGCTTTCTTT; cdr3_aa: CATGQGNTEAFF
d_call: -; clone_size: few; j_call: TRBJ1-4; v_call: TRBV7-3; cdr3_nt: TGTGCCAGCAGCTTAATAGTGGGAGAAAAACTGTTTTTT; cdr3_aa: CASSLIVGEKLFF
d_call: TRBD2; clone_size: many; j_call: TRBJ2-5; v_call: TRBV7-2; cdr3_nt: TGTGCCAGCAGCCAGGGACTAGCGGGAGAATGGCAAGAGACCCAGTACTTC; cdr3_aa: CASSQGLAGEWQETQYF
d_call: -; clone_size: many; j_call: TRBJ1-1; v_call: TRBV20-1; cdr3_nt: TGCAGTGCTAGATGGGGACATGACTCGGGTGAAGCTTTCTTT; cdr3_aa: CSARWGHDSGEAFF
d_call: TRBD2; clone_size: once; j_call: TRBJ2-5; v_call: TRBV7-9; cdr3_nt: TGTGCCAGCAGCTCACCGGGACTAGTCGGGGAGACCCAGTACTTC; cdr3_aa: CASSSPGLVGETQYF
d_call: TRBD2; clone_size: many; j_call: TRBJ2-7; v_call: TRBV20-1; cdr3_nt: TGCAGTGCTAGAACGGGGGGCGGGGGGGCCTACGAGCAGTACTTC; cdr3_aa: CSARTGGGGAYEQYF
d_call: TRBD1; clone_size: -; j_call: TRBJ2-6; v_call: TRBV3-1; cdr3_nt: TGTGCCAGCAGCCCTGGGACAGACCCTGGGGCCAACGTCCTGACTTTC; cdr3_aa: CASSPGTDPGANVLTF
d_call: -; clone_size: -; j_call: TRBJ2-7; v_call: TRBV7-3; cdr3_nt: TGTGCCAGCTCACCACCCCGCGCGGTTTACTACGAGCGGTACTTC; cdr3_aa: CASSPPRAVYYERYF
d_call: -; clone_size: many; j_call: TRBJ1-3; v_call: TRBV9; cdr3_nt: TGTGCCAGCAGCGCTGGACTGTACTCTGGAAACACCATATATTTT; cdr3_aa: CASSAGLYSGNTIYF
d_call: TRBD2; clone_size: -; j_call: TRBJ2-5; v_call: TRBV7-9; cdr3_nt: TGTGCCAGCAGCTCACCTAGAAGGACTAGCGGGGGGGAGACCCAGTACTTC; cdr3_aa: CASSSPRRTSGGETQYF
d_call: -; clone_size: many; j_call: TRBJ1-5; v_call: TRBV12-3/TRBV12-4; cdr3_nt: TGTGCCAGCAGTTTAAAAGGGGCGGGTCAGCCCCAGCATTTT; cdr3_aa: CASSLKGAGQPQHF
d_call: -; clone_size: -; j_call: TRBJ1-5; v_call: TRBV9; cdr3_nt: TGTGCCAGCAGCGATGGGGGGACGCATGGCGAGCATTTT; cdr3_aa: CASSDGGTHGEHF
d_call: -; clone_size: many; j_call: TRBJ1-3; v_call: TRBV20-1; cdr3_nt: TGCAGTGCTAGAGATCGCGGTGTAGGGGCTGGAAACACCATATATTTT; cdr3_aa: CSARDRGVGAGNTIYF
d_call: TRBD1; clone_size: few; j_call: TRBJ2-2; v_call: TRBV24-1; cdr3_nt: TGTGCCACCAGTGATGACAGGGGGCTATACACCGGGGAGCTGTTTTTT; cdr3_aa: CATSDDRGLYTGELFF
d_call: -; clone_size: few; j_call: TRBJ2-7; v_call: TRBV20-1; cdr3_nt: TGCAGTGCTAGAGGAGGAGACTACGAGCAGTACTTC; cdr3_aa: CSARGGDYEQYF
d_call: TRBD1; clone_size: few; j_call: TRBJ1-6; v_call: TRBV6-5; cdr3_nt: TGTGCCAGCAGTTATTCAGGGGGTCCCAGCTCCTATAATTCACCCCTCCACTTT; cdr3_aa: CASSYSGGPSSYNSPLHF
d_call: TRBD1; clone_size: many; j_call: TRBJ2-7; v_call: TRBV25-1; cdr3_nt: TGTGCCAGCAGTGCGTTCGACAGGGGAGCCTACGAGCAGTACTTC; cdr3_aa: CASSAFDRGAYEQYF
d_call: -; clone_size: many; j_call: TRBJ1-3; v_call: TRBV6-5; cdr3_nt: TGTGCCAGCACGGCAGGATTTACCTCTGGAAACACCATATATTTT; cdr3_aa: CASTAGFTSGNTIYF
d_call: -; clone_size: -; j_call: TRBJ1-2; v_call: TRBV2; cdr3_nt: TGTGCCAGCAGCAAGAACGGGGCAGATACGTATGGCTACACCTTC; cdr3_aa: CASSKNGADTYGYTF
d_call: TRBD1; clone_size: -; j_call: TRBJ2-2; v_call: TRBV27; cdr3_nt: TGTGCCAGCAGTCCCCGGGACAGGGGATCCGGGGAGCTGTTTTTT; cdr3_aa: CASSPRDRGSGELFF
d_call: -; clone_size: -; j_call: TRBJ2-3; v_call: TRBV12-3/TRBV12-4; cdr3_nt: TGTGCCAGCATAAGAGGGGGGATCACAGATACGCAGTATTTT; cdr3_aa: CASIRGGITDTQYF
d_call: -; clone_size: many; j_call: TRBJ2-5; v_call: TRBV9; cdr3_nt: TGTGCCAGCAGCGTAGGAGGGAGCCGAGAGACCCAGTACTTC; cdr3_aa: CASSVGGSRETQYF
d_call: TRBD1; clone_size: many; j_call: TRBJ1-4; v_call: TRBV9; cdr3_nt: TGTGCCAGCAGCGTAGGGACAGGAGGAGAAAAACTGTTTTTT; cdr3_aa: CASSVGTGGEKLFF
d_call: TRBD1; clone_size: many; j_call: TRBJ1-1; v_call: TRBV5-1; cdr3_nt: TGCGCCAGCAGCTTAGGGGACAGGGTGGACACTGAAGCTTTCTTT; cdr3_aa: CASSLGDRVDTEAFF
d_call: TRBD2; clone_size: -; j_call: TRBJ2-5; v_call: TRBV5-1; cdr3_nt: TGCGCCAGCAGTAGGCGGGGGGGCCCCCAAGAGACCCAGTACTTC; cdr3_aa: CASSRRGGPQETQYF
d_call: -; clone_size: -; j_call: TRBJ2-6; v_call: TRBV29-1; cdr3_nt: TGCAGCAGTCGACAGGTCCGGGCCAACGTCCTGACTTTC; cdr3_aa: CSSRQVRANVLTF
d_call: -; clone_size: few; j_call: TRBJ2-5; v_call: TRBV27; cdr3_nt: TGTGCCAGCATTGGGGGCGTTGGAGAGACCCAGTACTTC; cdr3_aa: CASIGGVGETQYF
d_call: -; clone_size: -; j_call: TRBJ2-3; v_call: TRBV7-9; cdr3_nt: TGTGCCAGCGAGGGGAGTTTCACAGATACGCAGTATTTT; cdr3_aa: CASEGSFTDTQYF
d_call: TRBD1; clone_size: many; j_call: TRBJ1-6; v_call: TRBV4-1; cdr3_nt: TGCGCCAGCAGCCAAAGACAGGGAGGAAATTCACCCCTCCACTTT; cdr3_aa: CASSQRQGGNSPLHF
d_call: -; clone_size: -; j_call: TRBJ1-6; v_call: TRBV5-1; cdr3_nt: TGCGCCAGCAGCTTAGGCCGACTGGGACAAGGAGGTAATTCACCCCTCCACTTT; cdr3_aa: CASSLGRLGQGGNSPLHF
d_call: -; clone_size: many; j_call: TRBJ1-1; v_call: TRBV6-5; cdr3_nt: TGTGCCAGCAGAACCGGGACAAGTGAAGCTTTCTTT; cdr3_aa: CASRTGTSEAFF
d_call: -; clone_size: few; j_call: TRBJ1-1; v_call: TRBV18; cdr3_nt: TGTGCCAGCTCACCACTCCCTCAGGCGGGTGAAGCTTTCTTT; cdr3_aa: CASSPLPQAGEAFF
d_call: TRBD2; clone_size: -; j_call: TRBJ2-2; v_call: TRBV10-3; cdr3_nt: TGTGCCATCACCCGACAAGCGGGGGCTGCGAACACCGGGGAGCTGTTTTTT; cdr3_aa: CAITRQAGAANTGELFF
d_call: -; clone_size: -; j_call: TRBJ2-7; v_call: TRBV19; cdr3_nt: TGTGCCAGTAGTATAGGATCGAGCGGGCCTTACAATGAGCAGTACTTC; cdr3_aa: CASSIGSSGPYNEQYF
d_call: -; clone_size: few; j_call: TRBJ1-2; v_call: TRBV4-2; cdr3_nt: TGTGCCAGCAGCCAAGTGGGGGGCGGCTATGGCTACACCTTC; cdr3_aa: CASSQVGGGYGYTF
d_call: -; clone_size: -; j_call: TRBJ1-5; v_call: TRBV15; cdr3_nt: TGTGCCACCAGCACCCCACCAGGGTTTCAGCCCCAGCATTTT; cdr3_aa: CATSTPPGFQPQHF
d_call: -; clone_size: -; j_call: TRBJ2-7; v_call: TRBV19; cdr3_nt: TGTGCCAGTAGTCACGGGCAGCGTGGATCCGGGGGCAGATTATACGAGCAGTACTTC; cdr3_aa: CASSHGQRGSGGRLYEQYF
d_call: -; clone_size: few; j_call: TRBJ2-7; v_call: TRBV10-3; cdr3_nt: TGTGCCATCAGTGAGTTAGGGTCGACCTACGAGCAGTACTTC; cdr3_aa: CAISELGSTYEQYF
d_call: TRBD1; clone_size: many; j_call: TRBJ1-5; v_call: TRBV20-1; cdr3_nt: TGCAGTGCTCCGGGACAGCCGGATAGCAATCAGCCCCAGCATTTT; cdr3_aa: CSAPGQPDSNQPQHF
d_call: -; clone_size: many; j_call: TRBJ1-1; v_call: TRBV29-1; cdr3_nt: TGCAGCGTTGATGAACAGGGGAACACTGAAGCTTTCTTT; cdr3_aa: CSVDEQGNTEAFF
d_call: TRBD2; clone_size: -; j_call: TRBJ2-3; v_call: TRBV20-1; cdr3_nt: TGCAGTGCTAGTAGCGGGAGTAAAGATACGCAGTATTTT; cdr3_aa: CSASSGSKDTQYF
d_call: TRBD1; clone_size: few; j_call: TRBJ1-6; v_call: TRBV4-1; cdr3_nt: TGCGCCAGCAGCCAAGTACCGGGACAGGGTTTTTCACCCCTCCACTTT; cdr3_aa: CASSQVPGQGFSPLHF
d_call: -; clone_size: many; j_call: TRBJ1-1; v_call: TRBV7-9; cdr3_nt: TGTGCCAGCAGCTCCCCTACCGCCGTGGTGGGTATCGTCACTGAAGCTTTCTTT; cdr3_aa: CASSSPTAVVGIVTEAFF
d_call: -; clone_size: many; j_call: TRBJ1-2; v_call: TRBV20-1; cdr3_nt: TGCAGTGCTAGAGACCCATCGGCCAGGATCTATGGCTACACCTTC; cdr3_aa: CSARDPSARIYGYTF
d_call: -; clone_size: -; j_call: TRBJ1-1; v_call: TRBV6-1; cdr3_nt: TGTGCCAGCAGCCAAGCAGATTTCGGGTGGGCTTTCTTT; cdr3_aa: CASSQADFGWAFF